The present entry profiles one TCR beta chain with its context. Antigen: not known. This CDR3 region has 10 residues. The V gene's germline CDR1 is SGHKS and CDR2 YYEKEE (reference sequence). V lost 0 bases to trimming and J lost 7 bases, with 0 bases between them. Some clones are missing from TCRdb's copy, which holds only in-frame ones; the method was immunoSEQ multiplex PCR. The sample contains some 50,000 clones, 85% to 90% of which appear only once. The source of the sample is a study of OX40 agonist ivuxolimab in advanced cancers. Study-level background: An agonistic anti-OX40 (CD134) antibody, ivuxolimab, was used to treat the patients. Study-wide findings and caveats: Dosing at 0.1 to 3.0 mg/kg was accompanied by clonal expansion of CD4+ and CD8+ blood T cells by week 6.

This TCR came from an adult with an advanced solid tumor such as melanoma, head and neck, liver or kidney cancer. The rearrangement joins TRBV5-5 to TRBJ2-3; D remains unclear. The specimen comprised CD4+ or CD8+ T cells sorted from blood, sampled in a trial of the OX40 agonist ivuxolimab. The CDR3 is CASSLDTQYF. CDR3 bases: TGTGCCAGCAGCTTGGATACGCAGTATTTT.